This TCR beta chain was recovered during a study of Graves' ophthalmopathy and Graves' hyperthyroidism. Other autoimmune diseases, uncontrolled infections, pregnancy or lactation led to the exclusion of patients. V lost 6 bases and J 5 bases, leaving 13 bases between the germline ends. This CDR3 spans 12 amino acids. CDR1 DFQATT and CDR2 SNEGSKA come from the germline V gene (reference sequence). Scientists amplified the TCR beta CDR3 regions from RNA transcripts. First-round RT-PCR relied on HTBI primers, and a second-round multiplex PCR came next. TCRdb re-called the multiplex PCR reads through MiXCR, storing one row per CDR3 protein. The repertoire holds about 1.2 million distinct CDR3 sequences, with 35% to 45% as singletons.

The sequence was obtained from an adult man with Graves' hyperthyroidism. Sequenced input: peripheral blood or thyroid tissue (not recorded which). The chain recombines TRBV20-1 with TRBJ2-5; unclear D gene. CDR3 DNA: TGCAGTGCACCCGAGATGGCGGAGACCCAGTACTTC. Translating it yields CSAPEMAETQYF.